The subject of this entry is one T cell receptor (beta chain). Its antigen target is currently unknown. No base qualities exist here, and no much larger clone lies one base off it. The data are from a study of T cell responses to AZD1222 COVID-19 vaccine (dated by TCRdb to the early 2020s). Regarding the complete study: TCR sequencing was performed for 230 to 250 trial participants, of whom about 200 were given two doses of AZD1222 and approximately 25 were given two doses of MenACWY control vaccine. Trial participants were enrolled by age into 18-55, 56-69 and 70-plus year subgroups, with about 150, 28 and 57 TCR-sequenced participants respectively. What the work shows at the level of the full study, not this receptor alone: The 56-69-year group was small, and its depth increase did not reach significance, likely because of low power. Because no samples from the day 14 peak response were available, repertoires could be characterized only after the peak T cell response. Most participants were white British and females outnumbered males, and the authors suggested that clonal diversity may have been underestimated. After two AZD1222 doses, both the breadth and the depth of spike-specific TCRs were significantly higher than at day 0 and than in MenACWY recipients. Only a handful of AZD1222 recipients were SARS-CoV-2 seropositive at baseline, limiting conclusions about previously exposed vaccinees. Vaccine-associated CD4 TCRs spanned the whole spike protein, with dominant responses in regions 160-218 and 743-854. Epitopes outside the regions mutated in the B.1.351 and B.1.1.7 variants were reportedly recognized by nearly half of the unique spike-specific TCRs.

The CDR3 regions of human TCRbeta chains were analyzed by immunosequencing. On the authors' methods: Repertoire TCRs were matched against a reference library of SARS-CoV-2-specific TCRs generated with the MIRA antigen-specificity platform. Breadth was defined as the fraction of unique TCRs that were SARS-CoV-2-associated. Depth was defined as the fraction of total T cells that were SARS-CoV-2-associated. Using the MIRA data, each spike-specific TCR was assigned both to the spike region to which the TCR was reactive and to a CD4 or CD8 class. Log10-transformed breadth and depth values were compared by one-way ANOVA with Sidak's multiple comparisons tests. TCRdb holds this immuneACCESS table with in-frame rearrangements only. Some clones are missing; in checked studies, unresolved V genes explain under half, and the rest has no known cause. Clonal size and the V and J genes are those of that table, whereas D and trimming came from the DNA. For this sample there are around 140,000 clones; around 90% appear just once. The ten largest clones take up more than 1% of the sample.

This specimen's time point label, per the study, means: about 28 days (+/-7) after the second vaccine dose. AZD1222 recipients given second doses at about 4 weeks or at about 12 weeks were pooled, since spike-specific TCR depth and breadth were not found to differ between the two schedules. Vaccinee samples were obtained from the UK trials COV001 and COV002, which included a single-blind randomized controlled phase 2/3 trial of AZD1222 (ChAdOx1 nCoV-19) in healthy adults. For TCRbeta chain sequencing, PBMC samples were collected from trial participants at day 0 and at day 28 after the second dose. The specimen comprised peripheral blood, sampled 28 days after the second AZD1222 dose. The source of this sequence is an adult who received the AZD1222 COVID-19 vaccine.

The CDR3: CASSVPGGIEKLFF. The DNA sequence is as follows: TGTGCCAGCAGCGTGCCAGGGGGTATTGAAAAACTGTTTTTT. The rearrangement combines TRBV11-2 with TRBJ1-4; 7 central nucleotides agree with TRBD1. The germline V gene specifies SGHAT as CDR1 and FQNNGV as CDR2. V and J are trimmed by 5 bases and 7 bases, and the gene matches miss 7 bases of the junction. The CDR3 runs 14 residues from the cysteine to the phenylalanine. The retained sequence is limited to the CDR3, 42 bases, with the frame set at the first base.